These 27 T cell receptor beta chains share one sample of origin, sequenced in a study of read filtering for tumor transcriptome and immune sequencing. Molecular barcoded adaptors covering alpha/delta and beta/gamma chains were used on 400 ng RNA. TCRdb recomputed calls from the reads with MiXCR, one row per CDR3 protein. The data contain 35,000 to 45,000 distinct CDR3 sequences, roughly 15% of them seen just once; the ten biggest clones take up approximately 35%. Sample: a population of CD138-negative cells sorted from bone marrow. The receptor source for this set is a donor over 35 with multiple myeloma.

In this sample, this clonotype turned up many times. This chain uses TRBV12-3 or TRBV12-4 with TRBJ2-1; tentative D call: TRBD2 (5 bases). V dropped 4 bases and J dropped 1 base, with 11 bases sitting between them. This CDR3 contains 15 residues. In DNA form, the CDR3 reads TGTGCCAGCAGTTCGGGAACCCCTTCCTACAATGAGCAGTTCTTC. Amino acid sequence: CASSSGTPSYNEQFF.

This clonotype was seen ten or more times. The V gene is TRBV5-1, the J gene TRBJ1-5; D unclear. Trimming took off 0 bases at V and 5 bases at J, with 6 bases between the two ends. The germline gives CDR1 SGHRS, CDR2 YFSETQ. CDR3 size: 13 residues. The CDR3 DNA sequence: TGCGCCAGCAGCTTGGGGGGAGATCAGCCCCAGCATTTT. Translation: CASSLGGDQPQHF.

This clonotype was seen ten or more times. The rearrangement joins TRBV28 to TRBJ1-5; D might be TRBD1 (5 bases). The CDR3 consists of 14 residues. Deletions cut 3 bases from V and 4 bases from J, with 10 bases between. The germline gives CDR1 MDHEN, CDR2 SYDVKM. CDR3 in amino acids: CASSLGGGNQPQHF. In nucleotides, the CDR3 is TGTGCCAGCAGTTTGGGGGGGGGGAATCAGCCCCAGCATTTT.

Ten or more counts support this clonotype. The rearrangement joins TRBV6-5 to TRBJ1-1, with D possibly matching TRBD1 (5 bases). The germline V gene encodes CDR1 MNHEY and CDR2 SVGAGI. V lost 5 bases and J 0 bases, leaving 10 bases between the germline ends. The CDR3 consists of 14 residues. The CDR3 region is CASSPGTLNTEAFF. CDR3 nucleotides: TGTGCCAGCAGTCCCGGGACTTTGAACACTGAAGCTTTCTTT.

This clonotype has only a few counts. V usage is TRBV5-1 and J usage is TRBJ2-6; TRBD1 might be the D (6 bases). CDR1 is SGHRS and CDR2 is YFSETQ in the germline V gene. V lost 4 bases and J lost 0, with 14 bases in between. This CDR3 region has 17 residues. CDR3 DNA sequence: TGCGCCAGCAGCCTCCAGGGGACCAGCTCTGGGGCCAACGTCCTGACTTTC. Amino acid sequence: CASSLQGTSSGANVLTF.

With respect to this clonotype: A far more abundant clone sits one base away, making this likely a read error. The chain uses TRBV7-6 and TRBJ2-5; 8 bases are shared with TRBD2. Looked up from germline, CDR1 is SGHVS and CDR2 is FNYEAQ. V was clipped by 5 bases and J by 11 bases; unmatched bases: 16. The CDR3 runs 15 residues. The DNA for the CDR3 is TGTGCCAGCAGCCCCCAAAGCGGGAGTCGGTACGGGCAGTACTTC. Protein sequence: CASSPQSGSRYGQYF.

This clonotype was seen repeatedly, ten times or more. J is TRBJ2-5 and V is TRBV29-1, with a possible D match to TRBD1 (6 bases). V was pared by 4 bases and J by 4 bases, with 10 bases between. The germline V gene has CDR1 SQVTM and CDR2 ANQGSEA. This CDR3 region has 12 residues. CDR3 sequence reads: CSVGGGGETQYF. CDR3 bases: TGCAGCGTTGGAGGGGGTGGAGAGACCCAGTACTTC.

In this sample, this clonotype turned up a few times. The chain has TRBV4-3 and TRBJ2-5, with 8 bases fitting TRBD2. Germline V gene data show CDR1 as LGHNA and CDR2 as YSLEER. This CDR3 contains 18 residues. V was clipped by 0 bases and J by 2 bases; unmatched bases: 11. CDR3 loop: CASSQESPGLARQETQYF. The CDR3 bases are TGCGCCAGCAGCCAAGAATCCCCTGGACTAGCCCGACAAGAGACCCAGTACTTC.

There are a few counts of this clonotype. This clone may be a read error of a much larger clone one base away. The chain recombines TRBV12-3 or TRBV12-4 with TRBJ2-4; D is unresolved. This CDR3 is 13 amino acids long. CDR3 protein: CASSLTRWNTQYF. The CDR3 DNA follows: TGTGCCAGCAGTTTAACGCGTTGGAACACTCAGTACTTC.

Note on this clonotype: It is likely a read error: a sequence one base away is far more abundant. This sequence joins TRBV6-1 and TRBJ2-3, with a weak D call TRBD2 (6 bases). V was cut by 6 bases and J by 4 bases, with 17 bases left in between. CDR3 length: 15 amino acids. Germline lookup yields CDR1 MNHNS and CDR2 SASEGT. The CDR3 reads CASSELSGVADTQYF. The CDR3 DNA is TGTGCCAGCAGCGAGCTATCGGGAGTTGCAGATACGCAGTATTTT.

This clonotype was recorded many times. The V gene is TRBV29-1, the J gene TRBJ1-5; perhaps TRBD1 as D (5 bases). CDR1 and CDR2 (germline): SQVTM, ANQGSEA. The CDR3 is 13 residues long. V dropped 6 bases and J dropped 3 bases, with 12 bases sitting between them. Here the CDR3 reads CSVARDDNQPQHF. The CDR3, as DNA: TGCAGCGTAGCCCGGGACGACAATCAGCCCCAGCATTTT.

The CDR3 DNA follows: TGCAGCGTTGATGGGACAGGGTTTTCGGGAGACGGGGAGACCCAGTACTTC. Translation: CSVDGTGFSGDGETQYF. The chain couples TRBV29-1 to TRBJ2-5, with 9 bases identical to TRBD1. Germline V CDR1 and CDR2: SQVTM, ANQGSEA. Germline trimming cut 3 bases from V and 5 bases from J; bases unmatched to any gene: 16. The CDR3 has 17 residues.

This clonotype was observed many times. DNA for the CDR3: TGTGCCAGCAGGATTGGGACAGGACTGAACACTGAAGCTTTCTTT. Translation: CASRIGTGLNTEAFF. The chain uses TRBV7-8 and TRBJ1-1; 8 nucleotides agree with TRBD1. The CDR3 is 15 amino acids. Germline CDR1 and CDR2: SGHVS and FQNEAQ. The V segment lost 6 bases and the J segment 0 bases; nucleotides outside the gene matches: 6. The whole variable domain, remainder taken from reference TRBV7-8 and TRBJ1-1, is GAGVSQSPRYKVAKRGQDVALRCDPISGHVSLFWYQQALGQGPEFLTYFQNEAQLDKSGLPSDRFFAERPEGSVSTLKIQRTQQEDSAVYLCASRIGTGLNTEAFFGQGTRLTVV.

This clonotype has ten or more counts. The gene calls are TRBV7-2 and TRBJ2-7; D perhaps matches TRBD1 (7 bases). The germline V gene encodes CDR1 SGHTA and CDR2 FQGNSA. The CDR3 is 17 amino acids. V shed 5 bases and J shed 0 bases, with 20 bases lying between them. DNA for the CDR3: TGTGCCAGCAGCGAGAGAGGAGGGGGCCTCAGCTCCTACGAGCAGTACTTC. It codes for CASSERGGGLSSYEQYF.

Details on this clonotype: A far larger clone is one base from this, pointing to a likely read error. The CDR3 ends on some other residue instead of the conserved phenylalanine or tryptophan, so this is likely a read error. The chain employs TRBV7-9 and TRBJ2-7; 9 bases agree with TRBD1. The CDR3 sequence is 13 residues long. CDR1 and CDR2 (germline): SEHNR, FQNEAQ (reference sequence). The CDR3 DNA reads TGTGCTAGCAGCTCGGGACAGGGAAACGAGCAGTACTCC. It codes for CASSSGQGNEQYS.

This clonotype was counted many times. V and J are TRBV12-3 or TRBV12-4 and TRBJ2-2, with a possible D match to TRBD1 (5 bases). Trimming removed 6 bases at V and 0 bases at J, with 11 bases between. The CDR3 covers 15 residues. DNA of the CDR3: TGTGCCAGCAGCGCAGACAGAACGAACACCGGGGAGCTGTTTTTT. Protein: CASSADRTNTGELFF.

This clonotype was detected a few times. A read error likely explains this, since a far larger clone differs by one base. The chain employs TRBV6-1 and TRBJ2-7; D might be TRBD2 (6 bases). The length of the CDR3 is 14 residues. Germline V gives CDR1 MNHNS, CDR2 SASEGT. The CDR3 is CASSTGEATYEPYF. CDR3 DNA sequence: TGTGCCAGCAGTACGGGAGAAGCTACCTACGAGCCGTACTTC.

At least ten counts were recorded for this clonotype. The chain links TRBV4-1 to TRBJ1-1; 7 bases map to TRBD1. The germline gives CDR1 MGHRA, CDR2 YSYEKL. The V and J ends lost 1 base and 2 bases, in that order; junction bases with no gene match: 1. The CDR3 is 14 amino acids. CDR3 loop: CASSQGQGNTEAFF. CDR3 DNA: TGCGCCAGCAGCCAAGGACAGGGAAACACTGAAGCTTTCTTT.

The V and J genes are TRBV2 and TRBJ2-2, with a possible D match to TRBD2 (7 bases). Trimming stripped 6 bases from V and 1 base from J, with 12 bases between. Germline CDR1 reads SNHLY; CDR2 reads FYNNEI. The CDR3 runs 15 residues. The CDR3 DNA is TGTGCCAGCAGCCCAAGGGGGGGGAACACCGGGGAGCTGTTTTTT. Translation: CASSPRGGNTGELFF.

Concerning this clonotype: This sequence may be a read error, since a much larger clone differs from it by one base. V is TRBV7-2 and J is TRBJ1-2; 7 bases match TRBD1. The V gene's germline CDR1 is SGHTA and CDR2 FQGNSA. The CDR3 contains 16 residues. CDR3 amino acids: CASSPDSGTDHYRYTF. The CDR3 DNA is TGTGCCAGCAGCCCAGATTCCGGGACAGATCACTATCGCTACACCTTC.

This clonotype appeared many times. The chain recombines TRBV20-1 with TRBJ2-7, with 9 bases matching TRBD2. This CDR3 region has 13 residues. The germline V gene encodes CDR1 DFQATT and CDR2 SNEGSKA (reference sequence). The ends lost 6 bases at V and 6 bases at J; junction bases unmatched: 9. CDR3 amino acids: CSASRLAAGEQYF. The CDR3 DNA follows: TGCAGTGCATCCCGACTAGCGGCGGGCGAGCAGTACTTC.

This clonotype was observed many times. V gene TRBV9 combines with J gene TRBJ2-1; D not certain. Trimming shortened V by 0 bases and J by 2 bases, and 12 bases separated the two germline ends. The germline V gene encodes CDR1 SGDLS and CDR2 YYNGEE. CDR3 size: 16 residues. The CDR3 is CASSVVASPPYNEQFF. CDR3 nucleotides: TGTGCCAGCAGCGTAGTAGCCTCTCCCCCCTACAATGAGCAGTTCTTC.

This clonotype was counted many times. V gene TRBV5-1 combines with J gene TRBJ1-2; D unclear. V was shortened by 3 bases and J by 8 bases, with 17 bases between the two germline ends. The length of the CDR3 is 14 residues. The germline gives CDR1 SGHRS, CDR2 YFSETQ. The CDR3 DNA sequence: TGCGCCAGCAGCTCGGCCCACCCCCCTGGCGGCTACACCTTC. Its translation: CASSSAHPPGGYTF.

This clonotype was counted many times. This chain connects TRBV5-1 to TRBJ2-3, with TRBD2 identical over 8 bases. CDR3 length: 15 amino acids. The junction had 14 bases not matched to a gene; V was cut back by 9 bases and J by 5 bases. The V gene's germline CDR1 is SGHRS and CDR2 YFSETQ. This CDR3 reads CATQVQGLVEDTQYF. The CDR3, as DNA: TGCGCCACACAGGTCCAGGGACTAGTAGAAGATACGCAGTATTTT.

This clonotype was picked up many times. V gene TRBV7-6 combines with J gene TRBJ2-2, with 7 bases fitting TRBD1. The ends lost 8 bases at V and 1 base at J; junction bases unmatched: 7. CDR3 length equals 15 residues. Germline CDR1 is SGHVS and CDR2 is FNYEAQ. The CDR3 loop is CASRGTAKNTGELFF. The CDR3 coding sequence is TGTGCCAGCCGAGGGACAGCGAAGAACACCGGGGAGCTGTTTTTT.

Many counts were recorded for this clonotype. The CDR3 is CASSPRGPDEQYF. The CDR3 region has the DNA TGTGCCAGCTCACCACGAGGGCCCGACGAGCAGTACTTC. This chain uses TRBV18 with TRBJ2-7; tentative D call: TRBD2 (5 bases). Germline assignment: CDR1 KGHSH and CDR2 LQKENI. The CDR3 is 13 residues long. The V end was cut by 1 base, the J end by 5 bases, with 9 bases between.

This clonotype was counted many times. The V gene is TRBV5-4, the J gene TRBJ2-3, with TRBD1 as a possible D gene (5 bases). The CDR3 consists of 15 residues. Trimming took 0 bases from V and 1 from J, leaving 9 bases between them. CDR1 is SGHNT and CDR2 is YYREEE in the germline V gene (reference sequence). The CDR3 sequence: CASSLAGRGTDTQYF. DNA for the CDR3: TGTGCCAGCAGCTTGGCCGGCAGGGGCACAGATACGCAGTATTTT.